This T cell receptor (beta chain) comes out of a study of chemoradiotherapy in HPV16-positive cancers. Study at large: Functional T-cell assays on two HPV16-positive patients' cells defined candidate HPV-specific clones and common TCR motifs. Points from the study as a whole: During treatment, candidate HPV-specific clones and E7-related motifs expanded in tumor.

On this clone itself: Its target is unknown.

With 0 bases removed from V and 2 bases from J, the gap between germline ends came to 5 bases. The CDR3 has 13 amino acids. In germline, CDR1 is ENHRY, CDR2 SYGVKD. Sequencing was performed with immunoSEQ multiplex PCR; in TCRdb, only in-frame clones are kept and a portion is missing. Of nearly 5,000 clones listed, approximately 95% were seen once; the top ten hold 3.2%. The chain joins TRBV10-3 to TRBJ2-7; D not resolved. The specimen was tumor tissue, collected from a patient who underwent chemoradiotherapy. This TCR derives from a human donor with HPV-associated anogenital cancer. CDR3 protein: CAISESTAYEQYF. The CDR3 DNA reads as TGTGCCATCAGTGAGTCAACAGCCTACGAGCAGTACTTC.